The source of this T cell receptor beta chain is a study of cytomegalovirus exposure and HLA in healthy donors. In the PCR, 60 Vbeta and 13 Jbeta primers were used. The assay was immunoSEQ multiplex PCR, and TCRdb's table has in-frame clones only and misses some. The sample yields under 250,000 clones, over 70% seen once. This CDR3 spans 14 amino acids. In germline, CDR1 is MNHEY, CDR2 SMNVEV (reference sequence). V gave up 5 bases and J gave up 4 bases; unmatched junction bases: 6. Sequencing was performed on PBMCs. The source of this sequence is a woman in her fifties or sixties in good health and CMV-seropositive. The chain is built from TRBV27 and TRBJ1-2; 8 bases are shared with TRBD1. CDR3 nucleotides: TGTGCCAGCAGTGCAAGGACAGGGCGCTATGGCTACACCTTC. It translates to CASSARTGRYGYTF.